The 5 T cell receptor beta chains below were found in one sample sequenced in a study of T-cell reconstitution after alpha-beta-depleted transplantation in children. Preparation of the TCRbeta library was carried out with unique molecular identifiers. One entry per CDR3 protein results from TCRdb running MiXCR on the PCR reads. This sample carries 300,000 or so distinct CDR3 sequences, almost 10% of them seen once, and the ten largest clones take 10%. The starting material was PBMCs from the stem cell graft donor, obtained from the stem cell graft. These receptors were taken from a human donor who donated a stem cell graft to a child with SCID.

This clonotype was recorded a few times. The rearrangement joins TRBV28 to TRBJ1-2, with D unresolved. From germline, CDR1 is MDHEN and CDR2 SYDVKM. The CDR3 runs 15 residues. With 6 bases removed from V and 6 bases from J, the gap between germline ends came to 20 bases. The CDR3 sequence is CASRRGGGVGNGYTF. The DNA of the CDR3 is TGTGCCAGCAGGCGAGGTGGCGGGGTTGGAAATGGCTACACCTTC.

This clonotype was recorded a few times. The genes are TRBV29-1 and TRBJ2-7; the D is unclear. The length of the CDR3 is 12 residues. V lost 3 bases to trimming and J lost 3 bases, with 9 bases between them. Germline V gives CDR1 SQVTM, CDR2 ANQGSEA. CDR3 in DNA: TGCAGCGTTGAGAACACCTGCTACGAGCAGTACTTC. Amino acids: CSVENTCYEQYF.

This clonotype has just a few counts. This chain links TRBV10-3 with TRBJ2-5, with 8 bases lining up with TRBD1. Germline CDR1 ENHRY, CDR2 SYGVKD. V dropped 10 bases and J dropped 2; count of bases not matched to a gene: 3. The CDR3 length is 12 residues. The CDR3 DNA sequence: TGTGCCACCCGGGACAGGCAAGAGACCCAGTACTTC. As protein: CATRDRQETQYF.

The V and J genes are TRBV5-5 and TRBJ1-1; D is possibly TRBD1 (5 bases). V was cut by 4 bases and J by 6 bases, with 13 bases left in between. From germline, CDR1 is SGHKS and CDR2 YYEKEE (reference sequence). CDR3 size: 13 residues. The CDR3 protein is CASSPGPSAEAFF. CDR3 coding DNA: TGTGCCAGCAGCCCGGGACCTTCCGCTGAAGCTTTCTTT.

This clonotype has a count of ten or more. The V and J genes are TRBV6-6 and TRBJ1-2; D is unresolved. The V gene lost 7 bases and the J gene lost 4 bases, with 7 bases spanning the gap. Germline V gene lookup returns CDR1 MNHNY and CDR2 SVGAGI (reference sequence). There are 11 residues in the CDR3. The CDR3 sequence: CASKQGYGYTF. The CDR3, as DNA: TGTGCCAGCAAACAAGGCTATGGCTACACCTTC.